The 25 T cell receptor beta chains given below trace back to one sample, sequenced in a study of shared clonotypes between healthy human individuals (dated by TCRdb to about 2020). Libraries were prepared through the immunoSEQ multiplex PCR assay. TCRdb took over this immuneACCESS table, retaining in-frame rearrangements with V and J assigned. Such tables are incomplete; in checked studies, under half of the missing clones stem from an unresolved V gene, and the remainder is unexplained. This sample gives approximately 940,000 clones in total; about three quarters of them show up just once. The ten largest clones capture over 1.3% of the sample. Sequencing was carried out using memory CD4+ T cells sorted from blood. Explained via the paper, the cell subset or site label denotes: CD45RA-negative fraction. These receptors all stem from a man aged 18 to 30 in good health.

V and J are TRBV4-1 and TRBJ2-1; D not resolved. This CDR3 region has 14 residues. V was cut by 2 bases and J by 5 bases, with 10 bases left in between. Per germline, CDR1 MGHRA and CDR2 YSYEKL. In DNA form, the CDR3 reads TGCGCCAGCAGCCAACCATCTATCGACAATGAGCAGTTCTTC. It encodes CASSQPSIDNEQFF.

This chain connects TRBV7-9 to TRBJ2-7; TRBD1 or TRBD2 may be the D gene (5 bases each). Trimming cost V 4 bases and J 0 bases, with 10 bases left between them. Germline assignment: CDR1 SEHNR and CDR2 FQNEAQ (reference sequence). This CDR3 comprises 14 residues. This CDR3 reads CASSYVGDSYEQYF. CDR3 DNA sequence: TGTGCCAGCAGCTATGTGGGGGACTCCTACGAGCAGTACTTC.

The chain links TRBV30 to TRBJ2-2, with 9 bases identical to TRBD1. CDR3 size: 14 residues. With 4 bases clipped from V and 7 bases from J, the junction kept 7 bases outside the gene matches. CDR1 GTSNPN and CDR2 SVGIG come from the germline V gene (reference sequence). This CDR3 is CAWKQGARVGELFF. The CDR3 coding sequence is TGTGCCTGGAAACAGGGGGCTAGAGTCGGGGAGCTGTTTTTT.

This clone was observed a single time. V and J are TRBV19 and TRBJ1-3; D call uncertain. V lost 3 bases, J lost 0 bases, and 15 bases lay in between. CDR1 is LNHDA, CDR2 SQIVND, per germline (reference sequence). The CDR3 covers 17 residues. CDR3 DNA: TGTGCCAGTAGTATTGAGGGCAGGCGAAGCTCTGGAAACACCATATATTTT. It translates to CASSIEGRRSSGNTIYF.

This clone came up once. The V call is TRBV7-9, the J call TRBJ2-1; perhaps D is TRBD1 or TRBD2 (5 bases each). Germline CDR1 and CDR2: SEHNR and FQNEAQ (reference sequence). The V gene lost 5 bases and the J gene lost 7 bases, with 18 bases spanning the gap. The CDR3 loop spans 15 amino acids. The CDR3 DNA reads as TGTGCCAGCAGCCGGATGGGGGTGAGAGGGAATGAGCAGTTCTTC. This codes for CASSRMGVRGNEQFF.

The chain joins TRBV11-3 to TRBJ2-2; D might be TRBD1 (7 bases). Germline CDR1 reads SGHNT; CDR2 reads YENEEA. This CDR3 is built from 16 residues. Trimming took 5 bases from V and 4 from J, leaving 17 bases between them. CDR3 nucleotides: TGTGCCAGCAGCCGTCGGGCAGGGGGGAGCACCGGGGAGCTGTTTTTT. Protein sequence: CASSRRAGGSTGELFF.

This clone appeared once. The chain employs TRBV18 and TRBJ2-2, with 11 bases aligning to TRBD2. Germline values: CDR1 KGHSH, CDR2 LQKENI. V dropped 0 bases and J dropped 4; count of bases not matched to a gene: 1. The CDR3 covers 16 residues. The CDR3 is CASSPPTSGSTGELFF. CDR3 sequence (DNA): TGTGCCAGCTCACCACCAACTAGCGGGAGCACCGGGGAGCTGTTTTTT.

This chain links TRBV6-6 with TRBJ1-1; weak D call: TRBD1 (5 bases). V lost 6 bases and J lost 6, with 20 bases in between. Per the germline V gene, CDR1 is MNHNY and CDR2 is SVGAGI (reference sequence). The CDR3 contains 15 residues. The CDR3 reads CASSLRPQVSAEAFF. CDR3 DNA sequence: TGTGCCAGCAGCCTACGCCCACAGGTTTCCGCTGAAGCTTTCTTT.

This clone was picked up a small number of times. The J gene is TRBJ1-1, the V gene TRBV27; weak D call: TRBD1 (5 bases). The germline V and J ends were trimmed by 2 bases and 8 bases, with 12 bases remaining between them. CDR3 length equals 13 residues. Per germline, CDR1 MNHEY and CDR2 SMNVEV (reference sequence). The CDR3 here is CASSLALGTEAFF. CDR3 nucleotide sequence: TGTGCCAGCAGTTTAGCGCTGGGGACCGAAGCTTTCTTT.

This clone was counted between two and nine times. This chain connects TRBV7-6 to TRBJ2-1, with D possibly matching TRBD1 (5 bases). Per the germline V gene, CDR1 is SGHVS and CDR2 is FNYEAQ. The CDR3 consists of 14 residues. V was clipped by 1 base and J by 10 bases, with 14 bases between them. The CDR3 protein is CASSLVVGVLEQFF. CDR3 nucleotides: TGTGCCAGCAGCTTAGTTGTAGGGGTCCTCGAGCAGTTCTTC.

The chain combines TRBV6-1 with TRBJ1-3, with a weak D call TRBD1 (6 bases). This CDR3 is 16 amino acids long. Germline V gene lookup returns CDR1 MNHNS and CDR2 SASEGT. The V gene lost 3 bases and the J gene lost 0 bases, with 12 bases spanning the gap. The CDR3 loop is CASSDLQGISGNTIYF. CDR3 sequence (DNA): TGTGCCAGCAGTGACCTACAGGGAATCTCTGGAAACACCATATATTTT.

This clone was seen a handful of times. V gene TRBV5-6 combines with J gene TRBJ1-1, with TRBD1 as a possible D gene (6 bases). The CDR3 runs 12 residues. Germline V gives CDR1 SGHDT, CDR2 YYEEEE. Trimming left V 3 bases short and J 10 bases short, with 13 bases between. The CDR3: CASSYVGGAAFF. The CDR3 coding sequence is TGTGCCAGCAGCTATGTAGGGGGGGCAGCTTTCTTT.

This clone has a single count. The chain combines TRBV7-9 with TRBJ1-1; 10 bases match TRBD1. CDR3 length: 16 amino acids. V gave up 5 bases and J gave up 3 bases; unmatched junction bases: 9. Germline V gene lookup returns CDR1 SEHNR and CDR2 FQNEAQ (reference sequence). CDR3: CASSPGTGALDTEAFF. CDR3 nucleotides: TGTGCCAGCAGCCCCGGGACAGGGGCTTTGGACACTGAAGCTTTCTTT.

CDR3 nucleotides: TGTGCCAGCAGTTCCTTCCGAACCGACGATACGCAGTATTTT. This translates into CASSSFRTDDTQYF. The V gene is TRBV27, the J gene TRBJ2-3; D is uncertain. The germline CDR1 and CDR2 sequences are MNHEY and SMNVEV (reference sequence). CDR3 size: 14 residues. V was shortened by 4 bases and J by 6 bases, with 14 bases between the two germline ends.

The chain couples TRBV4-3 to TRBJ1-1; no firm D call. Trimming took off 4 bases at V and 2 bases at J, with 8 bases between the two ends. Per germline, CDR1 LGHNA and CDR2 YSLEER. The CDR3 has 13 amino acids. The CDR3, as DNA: TGCGCCAGCAGCCTCCGGGTTAACACTGAAGCTTTCTTT. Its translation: CASSLRVNTEAFF.

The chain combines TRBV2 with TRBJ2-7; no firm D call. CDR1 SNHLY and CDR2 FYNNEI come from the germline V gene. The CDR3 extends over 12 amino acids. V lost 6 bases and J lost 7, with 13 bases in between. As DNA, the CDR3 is TGTGCCAGCAGCCGGGTCCTAGGGGAGCAGTACTTC. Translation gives CASSRVLGEQYF.

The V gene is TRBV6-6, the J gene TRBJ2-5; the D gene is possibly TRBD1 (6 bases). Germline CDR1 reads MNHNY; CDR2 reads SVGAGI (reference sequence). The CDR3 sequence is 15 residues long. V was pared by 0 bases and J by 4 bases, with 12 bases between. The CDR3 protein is CASSYSIRGRETQYF. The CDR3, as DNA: TGTGCCAGCAGTTACTCGATCAGGGGTAGAGAGACCCAGTACTTC.

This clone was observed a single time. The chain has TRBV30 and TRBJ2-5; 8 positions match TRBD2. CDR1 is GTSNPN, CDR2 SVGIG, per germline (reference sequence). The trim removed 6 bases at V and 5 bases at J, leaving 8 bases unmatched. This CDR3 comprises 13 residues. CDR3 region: CACKAGVRETQYF. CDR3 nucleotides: TGTGCCTGCAAAGCGGGGGTTCGTGAGACCCAGTACTTC.

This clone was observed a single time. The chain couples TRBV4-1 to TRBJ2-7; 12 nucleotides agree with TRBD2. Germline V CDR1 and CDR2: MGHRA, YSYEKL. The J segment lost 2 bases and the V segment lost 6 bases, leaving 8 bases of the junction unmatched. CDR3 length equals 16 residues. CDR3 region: CASRPTLAGGTYEQYF. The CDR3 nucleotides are TGCGCCAGCAGGCCTACCCTAGCGGGAGGGACCTACGAGCAGTACTTC.

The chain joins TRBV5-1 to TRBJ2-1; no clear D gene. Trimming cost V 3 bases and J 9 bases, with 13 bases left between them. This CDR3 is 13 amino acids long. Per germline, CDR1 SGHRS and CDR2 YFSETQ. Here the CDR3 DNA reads TGCGCCAGCAGCTCCCCGCCGGAGAGTGAGCAGTTCTTC. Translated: CASSSPPESEQFF.

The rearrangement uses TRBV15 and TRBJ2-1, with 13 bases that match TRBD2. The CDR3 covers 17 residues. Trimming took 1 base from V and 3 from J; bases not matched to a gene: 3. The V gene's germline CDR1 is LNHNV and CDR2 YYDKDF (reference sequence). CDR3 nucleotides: TGTGCCACCAGCAGAGCTGGGACTAGCGGGGTCTACAATGAGCAGTTCTTC. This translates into CATSRAGTSGVYNEQFF.

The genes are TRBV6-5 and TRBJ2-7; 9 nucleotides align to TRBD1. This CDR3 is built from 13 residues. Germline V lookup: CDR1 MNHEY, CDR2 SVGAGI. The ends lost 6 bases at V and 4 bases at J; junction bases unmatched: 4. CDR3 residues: CASRADRGYEQYF. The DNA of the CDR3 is TGTGCCAGCAGGGCGGACAGGGGTTACGAGCAGTACTTC.

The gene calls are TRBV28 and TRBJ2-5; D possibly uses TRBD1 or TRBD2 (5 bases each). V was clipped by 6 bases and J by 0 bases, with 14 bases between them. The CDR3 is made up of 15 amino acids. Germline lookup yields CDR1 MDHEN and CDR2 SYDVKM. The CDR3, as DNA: TGTGCCAGCAGGGGGGTCCAGGGCTACCAAGAGACCCAGTACTTC. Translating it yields CASRGVQGYQETQYF.

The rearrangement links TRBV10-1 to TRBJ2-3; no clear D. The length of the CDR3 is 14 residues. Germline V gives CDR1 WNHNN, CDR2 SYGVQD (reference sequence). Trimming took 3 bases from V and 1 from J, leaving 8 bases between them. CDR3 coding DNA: TGCGCCAGCAGTGACAACTCGCGCACAGATACGCAGTATTTT. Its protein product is CASSDNSRTDTQYF.

CDR3 coding DNA: TGTGCCAGCAGTGCGTCGATAGGACAGGGGGGAGAGACCCAGTACTTC. This codes for CASSASIGQGGETQYF. This chain uses TRBV25-1 with TRBJ2-5; 10 nucleotides align to TRBD1. V lost 4 bases and J lost 4; bases outside the gene matches: 9. The CDR3 consists of 16 residues. Germline loops: CDR1 MGHDK, CDR2 SYGVNS. The complete variable domain, with remaining parts taken from reference TRBV25-1 and TRBJ2-5, reads EADIYQTPRYLVIGTGKKITLECSQTMGHDKMYWYQQDPGMELHLIHYSYGVNSTEKGDLSSESTVSRIRTEHFPLTLESARPSHTSQYLCASSASIGQGGETQYFGPGTRLLVL.